This TCR beta chain was recorded in a study of somatic mutations in cytotoxic T cells in rheumatoid arthritis. Study findings and constraints: CD8+ T cells showed clonality that did not differ significantly between patients with rheumatoid arthritis and age-matched healthy controls.

The healthy control group was made up of blood donors, who had a median age of about 50 years (range about 21-75) and were 55% female. In the case of this clone: Antigen specificity is unknown.

Sequenced by immunoSEQ multiplex PCR; TCRdb stores in-frame clones only, minus some. The sample yields under 20,000 clones, about nine tenths seen once. V was pared by 1 base and J by 0 bases, with 10 bases between. Per germline, CDR1 MGHRA and CDR2 YSYEKL. The CDR3 has 15 amino acids. This receptor was identified in a man aged 35 to 55 in good health. V is TRBV4-1 and J is TRBJ2-7; D may be TRBD1 (5 bases). The sequencing input was CD8+ T cells sorted from blood. The DNA of the CDR3 is TGCGCCAGCAGCCAAGTGGGTGACAGCTCCTACGAGCAGTACTTC. This translates into CASSQVGDSSYEQYF.